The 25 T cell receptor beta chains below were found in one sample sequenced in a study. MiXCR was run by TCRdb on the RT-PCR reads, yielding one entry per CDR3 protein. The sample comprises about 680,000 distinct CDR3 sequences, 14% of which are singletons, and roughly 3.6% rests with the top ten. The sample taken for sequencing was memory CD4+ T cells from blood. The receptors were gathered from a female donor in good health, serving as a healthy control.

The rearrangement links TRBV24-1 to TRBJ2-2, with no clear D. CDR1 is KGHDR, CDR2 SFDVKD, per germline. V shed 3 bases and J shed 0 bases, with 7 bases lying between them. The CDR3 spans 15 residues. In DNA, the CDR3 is TGTGCCACCAGTGATCTAGGATCGAACACCGGGGAGCTGTTTTTT. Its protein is CATSDLGSNTGELFF.

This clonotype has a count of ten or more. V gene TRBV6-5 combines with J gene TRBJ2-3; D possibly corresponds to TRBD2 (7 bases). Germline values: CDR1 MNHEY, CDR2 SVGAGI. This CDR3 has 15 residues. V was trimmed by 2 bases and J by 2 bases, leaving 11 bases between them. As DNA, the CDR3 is TGTGCCAGCAGTTACAGCGGGACAACCACAGATACGCAGTATTTT. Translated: CASSYSGTTTDTQYF.

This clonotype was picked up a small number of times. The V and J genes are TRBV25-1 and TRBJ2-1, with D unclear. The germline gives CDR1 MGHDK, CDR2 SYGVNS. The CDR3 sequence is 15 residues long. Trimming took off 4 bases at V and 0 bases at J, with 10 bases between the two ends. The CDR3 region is CASSGPLGSYNEQFF. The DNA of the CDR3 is TGTGCCAGCAGTGGCCCCCTGGGCTCCTACAATGAGCAGTTCTTC.

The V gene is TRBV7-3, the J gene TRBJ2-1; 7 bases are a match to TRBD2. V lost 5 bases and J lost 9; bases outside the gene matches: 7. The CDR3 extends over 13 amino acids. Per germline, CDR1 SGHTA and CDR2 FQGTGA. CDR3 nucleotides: TGTGCCAGCAGCAAGACTAGCTACGGTGAGCAGTTCTTC. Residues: CASSKTSYGEQFF.

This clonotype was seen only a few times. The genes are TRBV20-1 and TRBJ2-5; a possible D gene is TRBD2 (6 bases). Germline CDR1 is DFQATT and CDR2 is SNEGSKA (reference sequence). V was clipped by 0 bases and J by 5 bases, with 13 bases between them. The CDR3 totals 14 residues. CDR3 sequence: CSAREGAAGETQYF. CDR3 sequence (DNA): TGCAGTGCTAGAGAAGGAGCGGCGGGGGAGACCCAGTACTTC.

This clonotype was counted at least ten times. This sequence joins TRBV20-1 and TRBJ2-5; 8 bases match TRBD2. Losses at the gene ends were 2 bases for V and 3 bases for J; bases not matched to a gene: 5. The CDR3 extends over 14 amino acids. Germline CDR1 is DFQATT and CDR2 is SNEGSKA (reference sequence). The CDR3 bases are TGCAGTGCTAGACCCGGCGGGGGGAAAGAGACCCAGTACTTC. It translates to CSARPGGGKETQYF.

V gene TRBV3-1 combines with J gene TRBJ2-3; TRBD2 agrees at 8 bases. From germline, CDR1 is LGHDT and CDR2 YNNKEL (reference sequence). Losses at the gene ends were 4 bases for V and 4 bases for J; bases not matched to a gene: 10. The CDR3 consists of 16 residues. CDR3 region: CASSPISGKGSDTQYF. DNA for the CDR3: TGTGCCAGCAGCCCTATTAGCGGGAAGGGCTCAGATACGCAGTATTTT.

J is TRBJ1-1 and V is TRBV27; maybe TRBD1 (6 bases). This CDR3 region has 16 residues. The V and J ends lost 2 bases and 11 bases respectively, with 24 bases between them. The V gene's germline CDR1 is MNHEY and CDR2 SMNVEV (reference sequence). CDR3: CASSLPGGEGIKGAFF. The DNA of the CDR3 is TGTGCCAGCAGTTTACCTGGGGGCGAGGGGATTAAGGGGGCTTTCTTT.

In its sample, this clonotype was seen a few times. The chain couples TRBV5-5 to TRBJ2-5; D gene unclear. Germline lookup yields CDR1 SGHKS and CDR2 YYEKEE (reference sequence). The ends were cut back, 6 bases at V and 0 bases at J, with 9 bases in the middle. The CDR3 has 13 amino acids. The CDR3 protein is CASTEGNQETQYF. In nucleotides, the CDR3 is TGTGCCAGCACGGAAGGGAACCAAGAGACCCAGTACTTC.

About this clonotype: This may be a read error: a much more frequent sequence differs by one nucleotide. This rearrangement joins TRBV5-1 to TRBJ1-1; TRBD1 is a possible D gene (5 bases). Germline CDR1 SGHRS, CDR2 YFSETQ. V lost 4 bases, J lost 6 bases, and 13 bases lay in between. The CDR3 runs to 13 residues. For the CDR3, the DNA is TGCGCCAGCAGCCTACAGGAGACCCCTGAAGCTTTCTTT. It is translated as CASSLQETPEAFF. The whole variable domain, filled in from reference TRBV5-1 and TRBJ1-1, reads KAGVTQTPRYLIKTRGQQVTLSCSPISGHRSVSWYQQTPGQGLQFLFEYFSETQRNKGNFPGRFSGRQFSNSRSEMNVSTLELGDSALYLCASSLQETPEAFFGQGTRLTVV.

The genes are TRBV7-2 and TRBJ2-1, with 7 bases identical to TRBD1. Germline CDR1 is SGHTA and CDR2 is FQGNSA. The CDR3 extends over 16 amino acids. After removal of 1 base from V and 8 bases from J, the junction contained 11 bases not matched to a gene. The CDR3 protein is CASSLGKGAVGDEQFF. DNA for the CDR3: TGTGCCAGCAGCTTAGGGAAGGGGGCGGTCGGCGATGAGCAGTTCTTC. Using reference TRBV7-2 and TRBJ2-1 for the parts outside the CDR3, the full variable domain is GAGVSQSPSNKVTEKGKDVELRCDPISGHTALYWYRQSLGQGLEFLIYFQGNSAPDKSGLPSDRFSAERTGGSVSTLTIQRTQQEDSAVYLCASSLGKGAVGDEQFFGPGTRLTVL.

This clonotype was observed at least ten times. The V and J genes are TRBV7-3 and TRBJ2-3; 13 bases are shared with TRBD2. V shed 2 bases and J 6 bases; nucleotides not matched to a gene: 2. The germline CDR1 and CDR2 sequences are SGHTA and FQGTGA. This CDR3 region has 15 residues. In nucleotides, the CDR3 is TGTGCCAGCAGCTTATCGACTAGCGGGAGGGATACGCAGTATTTT. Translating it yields CASSLSTSGRDTQYF.

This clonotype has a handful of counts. The CDR3 loop reads CASSPADTSSYNEQFF. CDR3 coding DNA: TGCGCCAGCAGCCCGGCGGACACGAGCTCCTACAATGAGCAGTTCTTC. The V call is TRBV4-1, the J call TRBJ2-1, with D possibly matching TRBD1 (5 bases). The CDR3 sequence is 16 residues long. CDR1 and CDR2 from the germline V gene are MGHRA and YSYEKL. With 4 bases removed from V and 0 bases from J, the gap between germline ends came to 13 bases.

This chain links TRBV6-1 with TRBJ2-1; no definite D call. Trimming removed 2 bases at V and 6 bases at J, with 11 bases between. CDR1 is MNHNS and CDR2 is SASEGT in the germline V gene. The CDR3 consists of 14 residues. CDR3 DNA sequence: TGTGCCAGCAGTGAACTACTGGGTTTCAATGAGCAGTTCTTC. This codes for CASSELLGFNEQFF.

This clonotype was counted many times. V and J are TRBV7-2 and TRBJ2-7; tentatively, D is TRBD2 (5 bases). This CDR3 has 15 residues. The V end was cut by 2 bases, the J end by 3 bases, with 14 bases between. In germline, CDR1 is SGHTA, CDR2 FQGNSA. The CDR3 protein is CASSLTAAVGYEQYF. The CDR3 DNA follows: TGTGCCAGCAGCTTAACTGCAGCGGTGGGCTACGAGCAGTACTTC.

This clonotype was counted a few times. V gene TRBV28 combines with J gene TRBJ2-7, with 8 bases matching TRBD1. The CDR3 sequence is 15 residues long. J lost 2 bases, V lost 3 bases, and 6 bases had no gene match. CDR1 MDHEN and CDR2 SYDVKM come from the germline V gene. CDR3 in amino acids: CASSFAGTGTYEQYF. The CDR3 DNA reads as TGTGCCAGCAGTTTCGCCGGGACAGGTACCTACGAGCAGTACTTC.

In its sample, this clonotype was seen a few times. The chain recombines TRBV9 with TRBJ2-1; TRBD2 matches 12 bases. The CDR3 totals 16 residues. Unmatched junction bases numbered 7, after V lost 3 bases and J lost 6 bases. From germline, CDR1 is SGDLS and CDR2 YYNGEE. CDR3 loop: CASSATGTSGFNEQFF. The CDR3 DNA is TGTGCCAGCAGCGCAACCGGGACTAGCGGGTTCAATGAGCAGTTCTTC.

The CDR3 DNA reads as TGTGCCAGCAGCACCATACAGGGCACTAATGAAAAACTGTTTTTT. It translates to CASSTIQGTNEKLFF. This chain uses TRBV5-6 with TRBJ1-4; tentative D call: TRBD1 (6 bases). The V gene's germline CDR1 is SGHDT and CDR2 YYEEEE. Trimming removed 4 bases from V and 2 bases from J, with 12 bases in between. The CDR3 consists of 15 residues. Combining the CDR3 with reference TRBV5-6 and TRBJ1-4 gives the whole variable domain DAGVTQSPTHLIKTRGQQVTLRCSPKSGHDTVSWYQQALGQGPQFIFQYYEEEERQRGNFPDRFSGHQFPNYSSELNVNALLLGDSALYLCASSTIQGTNEKLFFGSGTQLSVL.

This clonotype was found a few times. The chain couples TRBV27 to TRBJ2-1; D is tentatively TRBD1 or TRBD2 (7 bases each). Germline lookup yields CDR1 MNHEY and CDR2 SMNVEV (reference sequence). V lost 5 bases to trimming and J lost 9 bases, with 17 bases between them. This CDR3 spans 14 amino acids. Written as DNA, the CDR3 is TGTGCCAGCAGTCTACGGGCAGGGGGGGTTGAGCAGTTCTTC. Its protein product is CASSLRAGGVEQFF.

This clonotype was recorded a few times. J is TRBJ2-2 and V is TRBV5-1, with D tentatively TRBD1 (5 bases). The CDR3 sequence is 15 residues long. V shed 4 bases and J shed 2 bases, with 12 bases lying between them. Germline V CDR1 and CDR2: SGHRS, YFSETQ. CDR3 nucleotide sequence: TGCGCCAGCAGCGCCAGGGCGTCCAACACCGGGGAGCTGTTTTTT. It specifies CASSARASNTGELFF.

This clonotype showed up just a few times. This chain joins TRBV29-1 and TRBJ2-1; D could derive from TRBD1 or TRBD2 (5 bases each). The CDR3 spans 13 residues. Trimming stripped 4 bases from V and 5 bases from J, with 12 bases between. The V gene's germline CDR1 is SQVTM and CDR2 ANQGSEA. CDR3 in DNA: TGCAGCGTTGGGGGGAAATCCGACAATGAGCAGTTCTTC. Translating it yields CSVGGKSDNEQFF.

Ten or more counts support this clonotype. CDR3 region: CSAMSGTSSYEQYF. CDR3 nucleotide sequence: TGCAGTGCAATGTCCGGGACATCTTCCTACGAGCAGTACTTC. This chain joins TRBV20-1 and TRBJ2-7, with D possibly matching TRBD1 (6 bases). Trimming took 6 bases from V and 1 from J, leaving 16 bases between them. Germline assignment: CDR1 DFQATT and CDR2 SNEGSKA (reference sequence). There are 14 residues in the CDR3.

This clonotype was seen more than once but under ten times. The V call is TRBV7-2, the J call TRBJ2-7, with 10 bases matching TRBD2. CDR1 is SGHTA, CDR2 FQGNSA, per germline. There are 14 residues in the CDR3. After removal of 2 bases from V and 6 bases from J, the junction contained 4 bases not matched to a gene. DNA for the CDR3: TGTGCCAGCAGCTTACTAGCGGGAGCCGGCGAGCAGTACTTC. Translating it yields CASSLLAGAGEQYF.

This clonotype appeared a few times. This CDR3 reads CASSSGALATQYF. The CDR3 DNA sequence: TGTGCCAGCAGTTCCGGGGCCCTTGCAACCCAGTACTTC. The chain couples TRBV27 to TRBJ2-5; D possibly matches TRBD1 or TRBD2 (5 bases each). The CDR3 totals 13 residues. Germline V gene lookup returns CDR1 MNHEY and CDR2 SMNVEV (reference sequence). V lost 4 bases and J 8 bases, leaving 14 bases between the germline ends.

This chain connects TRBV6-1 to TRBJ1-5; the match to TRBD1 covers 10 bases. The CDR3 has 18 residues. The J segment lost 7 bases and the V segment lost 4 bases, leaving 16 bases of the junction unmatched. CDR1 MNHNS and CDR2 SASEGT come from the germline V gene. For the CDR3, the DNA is TGTGCCAGCAGTGGAGATTTTCGCGGGACAGGGGTGGTACAGCCCCAGCATTTT. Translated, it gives CASSGDFRGTGVVQPQHF.